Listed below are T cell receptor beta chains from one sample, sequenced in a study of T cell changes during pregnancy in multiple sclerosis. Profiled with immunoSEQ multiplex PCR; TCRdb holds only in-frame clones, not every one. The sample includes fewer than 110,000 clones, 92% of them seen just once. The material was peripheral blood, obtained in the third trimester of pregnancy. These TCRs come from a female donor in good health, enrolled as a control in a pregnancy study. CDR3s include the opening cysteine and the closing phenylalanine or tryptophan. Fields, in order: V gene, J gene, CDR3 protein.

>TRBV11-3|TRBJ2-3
CASRGGLAGTDTQYF
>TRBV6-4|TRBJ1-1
CASSESGWTEAFF
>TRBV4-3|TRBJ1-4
CASSRVGGLGEKLFF
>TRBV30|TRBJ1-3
CACLTGGPGGTIYF
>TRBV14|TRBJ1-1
CAAPQGTEAFF
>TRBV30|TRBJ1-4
CAWSPRTGNEKLFF
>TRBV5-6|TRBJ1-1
CASSFGTGRGAEAFF
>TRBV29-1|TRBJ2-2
CSVASGTGNTGELFF
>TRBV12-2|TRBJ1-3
CASRPPAGGSGNTIYF
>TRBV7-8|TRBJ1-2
CASSFDRGGRDGYTF
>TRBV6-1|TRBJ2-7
CASRETPPGHPYEQYF
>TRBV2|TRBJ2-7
CASRDDTSYEQYF
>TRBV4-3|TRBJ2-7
CASSQDRRAGGSEQYF
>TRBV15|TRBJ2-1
CATSREGGVERSEQFF
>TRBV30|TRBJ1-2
CAWSRTPNYGYTF
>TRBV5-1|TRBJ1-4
CASSPETGTPPFF
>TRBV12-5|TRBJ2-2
CASGPGDTYTGELFF
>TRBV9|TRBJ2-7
CASSARDRLSYEQYF
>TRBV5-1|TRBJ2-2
CASSLVGQNTGELFF
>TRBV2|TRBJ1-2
CASLSQGNGYTF
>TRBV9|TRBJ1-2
CASSVAVGGGASGYTF
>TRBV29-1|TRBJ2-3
CSVEGGRGDTQYF